This is a list of T cell receptor beta chains from one sample in a study of shared clonotypes between healthy human individuals. Sequencing was performed with immunoSEQ multiplex PCR; in TCRdb, only in-frame clones are kept and a portion is missing. The table shows 2 million to 3 million clones, with approximately 93% occurring only once. The sequencing sample was made of naive CD4+ T cells from PBMCs. The receptors were gathered from a man aged 18 to 29 in good health. Some clones in this sample may be carry-over from other donors' samples. Both conserved end residues are part of each CDR3. The D gene is left open where the match is weak. Some rows mark clone size as missing; the rest say once, few, many or name a class of expanded clone.

D gene: TRBD1
clone size: -
J gene: TRBJ1-1
V gene: TRBV18
CDR3 protein: CASSPRQGAHGNTEAFF
CDR3 DNA: TGTGCCAGCTCACCACGACAGGGGGCGCACGGGAACACTGAAGCTTTCTTT

D gene: -
clone size: -
J gene: TRBJ1-2
V gene: TRBV28
CDR3 protein: CASSLNSEIYGYTF
CDR3 DNA: TGTGCCAGCAGTTTGAATTCGGAGATCTATGGCTACACCTTC

D gene: -
clone size: once
J gene: TRBJ2-3
V gene: TRBV5-1
CDR3 protein: CASSLVVGTDTQYF
CDR3 DNA: TGCGCCAGCAGCTTGGTAGTAGGGACAGATACGCAGTATTTT

D gene: -
clone size: -
J gene: TRBJ1-5
V gene: TRBV6-6
CDR3 protein: CASSYGQGNQPQHF
CDR3 DNA: TGTGCCAGCAGTTACGGGCAGGGCAATCAGCCCCAGCATTTT

D gene: -
clone size: -
J gene: TRBJ1-3
V gene: TRBV2
CDR3 protein: CASTFDRSWVAGNTIYF
CDR3 DNA: TGTGCCAGCACCTTTGACAGATCTTGGGTGGCGGGAAACACCATATATTTT

D gene: -
clone size: -
J gene: TRBJ2-7
V gene: TRBV6-1
CDR3 protein: CASSGIRGVYEQYF
CDR3 DNA: TGTGCCAGCAGCGGGATCAGGGGGGTCTACGAGCAGTACTTC

D gene: -
clone size: -
J gene: TRBJ1-5
V gene: TRBV28
CDR3 protein: CASSFDRSNQPQHF
CDR3 DNA: TGTGCCAGCAGTTTTGACAGGAGCAATCAGCCCCAGCATTTT

D gene: -
clone size: -
J gene: TRBJ2-5
V gene: TRBV2
CDR3 protein: CASTFQGGETQYF
CDR3 DNA: TGTGCCAGCACTTTCCAGGGTGGAGAGACCCAGTACTTC

D gene: TRBD2
clone size: -
J gene: TRBJ2-1
V gene: TRBV11-3
CDR3 protein: CASSLTRGEVGNEQFF
CDR3 DNA: TGTGCCAGCAGCTTAACCCGGGGGGAGGTGGGCAATGAGCAGTTCTTC

D gene: -
clone size: -
J gene: TRBJ2-1
V gene: TRBV27
CDR3 protein: CASSPTYRTAKPGEQFF
CDR3 DNA: TGTGCCAGCAGCCCAACCTATAGGACAGCGAAGCCAGGGGAGCAGTTCTTC

D gene: -
clone size: -
J gene: TRBJ2-7
V gene: TRBV7-2
CDR3 protein: CASSLRTGASYEQYF
CDR3 DNA: TGTGCCAGCAGCTTACGGACGGGAGCCTCCTACGAGCAGTACTTC

D gene: -
clone size: -
J gene: TRBJ2-2
V gene: TRBV28
CDR3 protein: CASSLNHRSTGELFF
CDR3 DNA: TGTGCCAGCAGTCTAAATCACAGATCCACCGGGGAGCTGTTTTTT

D gene: -
clone size: -
J gene: TRBJ1-4
V gene: TRBV2
CDR3 protein: CASSVPSGREEGEKLFF
CDR3 DNA: TGTGCCAGCAGTGTCCCTTCCGGGAGAGAGGAAGGCGAAAAACTGTTTTTT

D gene: TRBD1
clone size: -
J gene: TRBJ2-2
V gene: TRBV14
CDR3 protein: CASSRQGSGELFF
CDR3 DNA: TGTGCCAGCAGCAGACAGGGGTCCGGGGAGCTGTTTTTT

D gene: -
clone size: -
J gene: TRBJ2-7
V gene: TRBV28
CDR3 protein: CAQPRRGPSYEQYF
CDR3 DNA: TGTGCCCAACCCCGGCGGGGCCCTTCCTACGAGCAGTACTTC